The 25 T cell receptor beta chains below were found in one sample sequenced in a study of regulatory and conventional T cells in RAG deficiency. Measured with immunoSEQ multiplex PCR; TCRdb has only the in-frame clones, and not every one. The profile shows more than 35,000 clones, approximately 90% of them singletons. Blood CD4+ CD25-low CD127-high conventional T cells supplied the genomic DNA template. Another study also made use of these data, one on regulatory T cells. That paper notes: The PCR used 52 TRBV and 13 TRBJ primers.

The sequenced sample was CD4+ effector T cells sorted from blood. The receptors were gathered from a human donor in good health.

The chain recombines TRBV27 with TRBJ2-5; 10 bases are a match to TRBD2. Germline V gene lookup returns CDR1 MNHEY and CDR2 SMNVEV (reference sequence). The CDR3 has 16 residues. V lost 6 bases, J lost 4 bases, and 11 bases stayed unmatched. The DNA for the CDR3 is TGTGCCAGCAGCCGCAGCGGGAGGGTGCGCGGAGAGACCCAGTACTTC. Its translation: CASSRSGRVRGETQYF.

V usage is TRBV19 and J usage is TRBJ2-2, with D hard to call. Trimming removed 5 bases from V and 7 bases from J, with 20 bases in between. CDR1 is LNHDA and CDR2 is SQIVND in the germline V gene (reference sequence). The CDR3 runs to 16 residues. The CDR3 loop is CASSPPTTAIGGELFF. The CDR3 bases are TGTGCCAGTAGTCCACCGACCACAGCAATTGGCGGGGAGCTGTTTTTT.

This clone was observed a few times. J is TRBJ1-4 and V is TRBV28, with D tentatively TRBD1 (5 bases). The CDR3 length is 15 residues. Germline values: CDR1 MDHEN, CDR2 SYDVKM. V lost 2 bases and J lost 10, with 17 bases in between. The CDR3 spells CASSLGGRSQGKLFF. The CDR3 coding sequence is TGTGCCAGCAGTTTAGGGGGACGCTCTCAGGGAAAACTGTTTTTT.

The rearrangement joins TRBV5-6 to TRBJ2-7, with D perhaps being TRBD1 or TRBD2 (5 bases each). Germline assignment: CDR1 SGHDT and CDR2 YYEEEE. The CDR3 covers 12 residues. Trimming stripped 7 bases from V and 3 bases from J, with 11 bases between. DNA of the CDR3: TGTGCCAGCGGGGTGGGGGTCTACGAGCAGTACTTC. Its protein is CASGVGVYEQYF.

A few counts support this clone. The chain joins TRBV19 to TRBJ2-7; TRBD1 or TRBD2 may be the D gene (5 bases each). Germline V lookup: CDR1 LNHDA, CDR2 SQIVND (reference sequence). V was trimmed by 3 bases and J by 2 bases, leaving 14 bases between them. The CDR3 totals 15 residues. Here the CDR3 reads CASSMSRDVTYEQYF. CDR3 coding DNA: TGTGCCAGTAGTATGTCCCGGGACGTAACCTACGAGCAGTACTTC.

V usage is TRBV6-5 and J usage is TRBJ2-1; the match to TRBD2 covers 11 bases. The germline V gene has CDR1 MNHEY and CDR2 SVGAGI. The CDR3 contains 15 residues. With V trimmed by 2 bases and J by 4 bases, 1 base remained unmatched. The CDR3 bases are TGTGCCAGCAGTTACCTAGCGGGGGGATACAATGAGCAGTTCTTC. It is translated as CASSYLAGGYNEQFF.

The rearrangement links TRBV5-5 to TRBJ2-7; a possible D gene is TRBD1 (5 bases). From germline, CDR1 is SGHKS and CDR2 YYEKEE (reference sequence). The CDR3 is made up of 15 amino acids. The ends were cut back, 0 bases at V and 2 bases at J, with 12 bases in the middle. This CDR3 reads CASSLAVTAPYEQYF. In DNA form, the CDR3 reads TGTGCCAGCAGCTTGGCAGTGACAGCTCCCTACGAGCAGTACTTC. Full variable domain (outside the CDR3, taken from reference TRBV5-5 and TRBJ2-7): DAGVTQSPTHLIKTRGQQVTLRCSPISGHKSVSWYQQVLGQGPQFIFQYYEKEERGRGNFPDRFSARQFPNYSSELNVNALLLGDSALYLCASSLAVTAPYEQYFGPGTRLTVT.

A few counts support this clone. The rearrangement joins TRBV9 to TRBJ1-6; weak D call: TRBD1 (5 bases). This CDR3 contains 16 residues. Germline V lookup: CDR1 SGDLS, CDR2 YYNGEE. The germline V and J ends were trimmed by 5 bases and 0 bases, with 12 bases remaining between them. CDR3 loop: CASSQHRSSYNSPLHF. The CDR3 DNA reads as TGTGCCAGCAGTCAACACAGGAGCTCCTATAATTCACCCCTCCACTTT.

This clone is a singleton in its sample. The chain uses TRBV2 and TRBJ1-2; D unresolved. V lost 4 bases, J lost 5 bases, and 5 bases lay in between. Germline CDR1 is SNHLY and CDR2 is FYNNEI. The CDR3 has 11 residues. CDR3 DNA: TGTGCCAGCAGTGTTAGGTATGGCTACACCTTC. It codes for CASSVRYGYTF.

The rearrangement links TRBV21-1 to TRBJ1-2; TRBD1, the table's D call, was not compared with the DNA. TRBV21-1 is a pseudogene segment. The CDR3 contains 15 residues. Here the CDR3 reads CASSKGTEPNYGYTF. In DNA form, the CDR3 reads TGTGCCAGCAGCAAAGGGACAGAACCTAACTATGGCTACACCTTC.

V is TRBV28 and J is TRBJ1-5; 8 positions match TRBD1. Per germline, CDR1 MDHEN and CDR2 SYDVKM. The CDR3 totals 15 residues. V lost 7 bases to trimming and J lost 0 bases; unmatched junction nucleotides: 5. CDR3 sequence (DNA): TGTGCCAGCACCCAGGACAGGGATAGCAATCAGCCCCAGCATTTT. As protein: CASTQDRDSNQPQHF.

J is TRBJ2-3 and V is TRBV7-2; D might be TRBD2 (6 bases). CDR3 length equals 16 residues. Germline CDR1 reads SGHTA; CDR2 reads FQGNSA. With 0 bases removed from V and 2 bases from J, the gap between germline ends came to 12 bases. The CDR3 region is CASSLAGGASTDTQYF. The CDR3 bases are TGTGCCAGCAGCTTAGCCGGCGGGGCCTCCACAGATACGCAGTATTTT.

The chain employs TRBV29-1 and TRBJ2-1; 9 bases are shared with TRBD2. The germline V gene has CDR1 SQVTM and CDR2 ANQGSEA. Trimming cost V 4 bases and J 3 bases; bases outside gene matches: 16. The CDR3 is 18 amino acids. In DNA form, the CDR3 reads TGCAGCGTTGGACGGACGGCATCGGGACTAGCCTTCTACAATGAGCAGTTCTTC. Its translation is CSVGRTASGLAFYNEQFF.

V gene TRBV2 combines with J gene TRBJ1-4; 7 nucleotides line up with TRBD1. Germline CDR1 and CDR2: SNHLY and FYNNEI. The CDR3 length is 14 residues. V lost 6 bases and J lost 8; bases outside the gene matches: 9. For the CDR3, the DNA is TGTGCCAGCAGACTGACAGGGAGAAACGAAAAACTGTTTTTT. It is translated as CASRLTGRNEKLFF.

The rearrangement uses TRBV12-5 and TRBJ1-1; maybe TRBD1 (6 bases). The V gene's germline CDR1 is LGHNT and CDR2 FRNRAP. This CDR3 has 14 amino acids. Deletions cut 1 base from V and 1 base from J, with 7 bases between. The CDR3 sequence is CASGLGGGNTEAFF. The CDR3 nucleotides read TGTGCTAGTGGTTTGGGAGGGGGGAACACTGAAGCTTTCTTT. The entire variable domain, with the rest obtained from reference TRBV12-5 and TRBJ1-1, is as follows: DARVTQTPRHKVTEMGQEVTMRCQPILGHNTVFWYRQTMMQGLELLAYFRNRAPLDDSGMPKDRFSAEMPDATLATLKIQPSEPRDSAVYFCASGLGGGNTEAFFGQGTRLTVV.

The CDR3 loop is CASSEGLATNEQFF. CDR3 DNA: TGTGCCAGCAGTGAGGGACTAGCGACCAATGAGCAGTTCTTC. The rearrangement links TRBV6-1 to TRBJ2-1; 10 nucleotides agree with TRBD2. Germline CDR1 is MNHNS and CDR2 is SASEGT. The CDR3 has 14 residues. V was pared by 3 bases and J by 6 bases, with 2 bases of the junction left unmatched.

Points on this clone: Other DNA sequences in the same sample also yield this CDR3. This chain links TRBV28 with TRBJ1-5; a possible D gene is TRBD1 (6 bases). The germline V gene has CDR1 MDHEN and CDR2 SYDVKM. Between the trimmed V and J ends, which lost 4 bases and 6 bases, there was a span of 25 bases. This CDR3 region has 18 residues. The CDR3 protein is CASSYLYLTGRGGQPQHF. CDR3 nucleotide sequence: TGTGCCAGCAGTTATTTGTACCTGACAGGCCGAGGAGGTCAGCCCCAGCATTTT.

The chain recombines TRBV14 with TRBJ1-1; D may be TRBD1 (5 bases). Trimming took 3 bases from V and 0 from J, leaving 14 bases between them. The CDR3 spans 16 residues. Germline assignment: CDR1 SGHDN and CDR2 FVKESK. The CDR3 protein is CASSHVSGSVNTEAFF. The CDR3 DNA is TGTGCCAGCAGCCATGTCTCAGGGAGCGTGAACACTGAAGCTTTCTTT. Looking up the rest from reference TRBV14 and TRBJ1-1 gives the full variable domain: EAGVTQFPSHSVIEKGQTVTLRCDPISGHDNLYWYRRVMGKEIKFLLHFVKESKQDESGMPNNRFLAERTGGTYSTLKVQPAELEDSGVYFCASSHVSGSVNTEAFFGQGTRLTVV.

The chain is built from TRBV9 and TRBJ1-2; TRBD1 agrees at 8 bases. V was clipped by 4 bases and J by 4 bases; unmatched bases: 3. The length of the CDR3 is 13 residues. CDR1 and CDR2 from the germline V gene are SGDLS and YYNGEE. Written as DNA, the CDR3 is TGTGCCAGCAGCCTAACAGGGGGCTATGGCTACACCTTC. Residues: CASSLTGGYGYTF.

This clone was counted a single time. Distinct nucleotide sequences in the sample also encode this CDR3. This chain connects TRBV27 to TRBJ2-4; TRBD1 is a possible D gene (7 bases). The CDR3 length is 16 residues. Germline CDR1 reads MNHEY; CDR2 reads SMNVEV (reference sequence). Trimming took off 4 bases at V and 2 bases at J, with 15 bases between the two ends. Written as DNA, the CDR3 is TGTGCCAGCAGTTCCCTTGACAGGGACTCCAAAAACATTCAGTACTTC. Its protein is CASSSLDRDSKNIQYF.

As to this clone: This sample includes further DNA sequences coding for the same CDR3. The chain is built from TRBV7-2 and TRBJ1-2, with D possibly being TRBD1 (5 bases). With 3 bases removed from V and 3 bases from J, the gap between germline ends came to 14 bases. From germline, CDR1 is SGHTA and CDR2 FQGNSA. CDR3 length: 15 amino acids. The CDR3 here is CASSLPGGGDYGYTF. The CDR3 region has the DNA TGTGCCAGCAGCTTGCCGGGCGGGGGGGACTATGGCTACACCTTC.

This chain uses TRBV20-1 with TRBJ1-1, with D unresolved. CDR1 DFQATT and CDR2 SNEGSKA come from the germline V gene (reference sequence). The CDR3 has 11 amino acids. V shed 4 bases and J shed 8 bases, with 11 bases lying between them. The CDR3 sequence: CSAMAGTEAFF. The CDR3, as DNA: TGCAGTGCTATGGCGGGTACCGAAGCTTTCTTT.

The chain is built from TRBV19 and TRBJ1-1; 9 bases line up with TRBD1. The CDR3 loop spans 14 amino acids. Germline trimming cut 5 bases from V and 3 bases from J; bases unmatched to any gene: 4. The germline CDR1 and CDR2 sequences are LNHDA and SQIVND (reference sequence). The CDR3 DNA is TGTGCCAGTAGTTTCCGGACAGGGGACACTGAAGCTTTCTTT. Protein sequence: CASSFRTGDTEAFF.

This clone was detected once. The genes are TRBV5-6 and TRBJ2-5; TRBD2 is a possible D gene (6 bases). The germline V gene encodes CDR1 SGHDT and CDR2 YYEEEE. The CDR3 extends over 14 amino acids. Trimming cost V 2 bases and J 2 bases, with 10 bases left between them. The CDR3 bases are TGTGCCAGCAGCTTTCGGCGGGAACAAGAGACCCAGTACTTC. Translating it yields CASSFRREQETQYF.

This clone was picked up a small number of times. This chain uses TRBV5-1 with TRBJ2-5; maybe TRBD1 (6 bases). CDR1 and CDR2 (germline): SGHRS, YFSETQ. CDR3 length: 15 amino acids. Trimming took off 4 bases at V and 5 bases at J, with 18 bases between the two ends. The CDR3 sequence is CASSAGRGSSETQYF. The CDR3 DNA reads TGCGCCAGCAGCGCTGGCAGGGGTTCGAGCGAGACCCAGTACTTC.